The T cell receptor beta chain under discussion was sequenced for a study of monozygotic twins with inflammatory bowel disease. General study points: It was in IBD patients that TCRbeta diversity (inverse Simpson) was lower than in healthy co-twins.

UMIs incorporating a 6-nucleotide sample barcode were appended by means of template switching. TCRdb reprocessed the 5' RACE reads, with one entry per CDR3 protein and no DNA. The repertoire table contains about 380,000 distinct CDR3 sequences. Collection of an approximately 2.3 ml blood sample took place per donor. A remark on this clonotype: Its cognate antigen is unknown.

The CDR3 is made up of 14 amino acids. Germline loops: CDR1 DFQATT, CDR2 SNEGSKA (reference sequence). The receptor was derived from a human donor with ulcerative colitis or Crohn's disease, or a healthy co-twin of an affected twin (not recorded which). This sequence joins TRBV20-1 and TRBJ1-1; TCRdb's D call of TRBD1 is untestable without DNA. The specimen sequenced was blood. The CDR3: CSARYQGLNTEAFF.